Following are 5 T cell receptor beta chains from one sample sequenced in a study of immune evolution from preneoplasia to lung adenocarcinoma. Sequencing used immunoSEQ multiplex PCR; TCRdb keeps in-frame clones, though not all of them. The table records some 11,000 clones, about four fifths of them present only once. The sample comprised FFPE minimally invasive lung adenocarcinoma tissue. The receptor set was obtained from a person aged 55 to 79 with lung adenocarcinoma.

The CDR3 bases are TGTGCCAGCAGCCCGCGACTAGCGGCTCAAGAGCAGTTCTTC. Translated, it gives CASSPRLAAQEQFF. The V gene is TRBV5-3, the J gene TRBJ2-1; TRBD2 aligns across 9 bases. TRBV5-3 is recorded as an ORF, its role being uncertain. Trimming at V came to 8 bases and at J to 10 bases, leaving 13 bases not matched to a gene. CDR3 length equals 14 residues.

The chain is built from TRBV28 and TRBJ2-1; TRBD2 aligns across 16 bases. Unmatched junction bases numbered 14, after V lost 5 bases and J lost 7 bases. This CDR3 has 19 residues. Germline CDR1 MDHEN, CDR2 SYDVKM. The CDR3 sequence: CASSLLPGLAGGPVNEQFF. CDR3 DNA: TGTGCCAGCAGTCTCTTACCGGGACTAGCGGGAGGGCCTGTGAATGAGCAGTTCTTC.

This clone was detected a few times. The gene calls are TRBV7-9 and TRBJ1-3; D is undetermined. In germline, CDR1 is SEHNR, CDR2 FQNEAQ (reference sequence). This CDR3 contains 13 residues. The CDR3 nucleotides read TGTGCAGCGGACTCTAAAAAGGGAAACACCATATATTTT. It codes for CAADSKKGNTIYF.

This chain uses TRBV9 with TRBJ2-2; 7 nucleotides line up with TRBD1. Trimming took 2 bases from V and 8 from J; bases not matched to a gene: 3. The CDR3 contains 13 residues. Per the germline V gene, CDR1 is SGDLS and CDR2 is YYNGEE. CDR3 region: CASSVTGEGELFF. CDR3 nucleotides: TGTGCCAGCAGCGTCACAGGGGAGGGGGAGCTGTTTTTT.

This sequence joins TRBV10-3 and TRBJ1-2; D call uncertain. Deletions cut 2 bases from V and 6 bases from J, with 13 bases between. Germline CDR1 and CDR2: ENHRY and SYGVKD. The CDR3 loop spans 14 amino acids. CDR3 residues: CAISEGREGHGYTF. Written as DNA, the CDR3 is TGTGCCATCAGTGAGGGAAGGGAGGGTCATGGCTACACCTTC.